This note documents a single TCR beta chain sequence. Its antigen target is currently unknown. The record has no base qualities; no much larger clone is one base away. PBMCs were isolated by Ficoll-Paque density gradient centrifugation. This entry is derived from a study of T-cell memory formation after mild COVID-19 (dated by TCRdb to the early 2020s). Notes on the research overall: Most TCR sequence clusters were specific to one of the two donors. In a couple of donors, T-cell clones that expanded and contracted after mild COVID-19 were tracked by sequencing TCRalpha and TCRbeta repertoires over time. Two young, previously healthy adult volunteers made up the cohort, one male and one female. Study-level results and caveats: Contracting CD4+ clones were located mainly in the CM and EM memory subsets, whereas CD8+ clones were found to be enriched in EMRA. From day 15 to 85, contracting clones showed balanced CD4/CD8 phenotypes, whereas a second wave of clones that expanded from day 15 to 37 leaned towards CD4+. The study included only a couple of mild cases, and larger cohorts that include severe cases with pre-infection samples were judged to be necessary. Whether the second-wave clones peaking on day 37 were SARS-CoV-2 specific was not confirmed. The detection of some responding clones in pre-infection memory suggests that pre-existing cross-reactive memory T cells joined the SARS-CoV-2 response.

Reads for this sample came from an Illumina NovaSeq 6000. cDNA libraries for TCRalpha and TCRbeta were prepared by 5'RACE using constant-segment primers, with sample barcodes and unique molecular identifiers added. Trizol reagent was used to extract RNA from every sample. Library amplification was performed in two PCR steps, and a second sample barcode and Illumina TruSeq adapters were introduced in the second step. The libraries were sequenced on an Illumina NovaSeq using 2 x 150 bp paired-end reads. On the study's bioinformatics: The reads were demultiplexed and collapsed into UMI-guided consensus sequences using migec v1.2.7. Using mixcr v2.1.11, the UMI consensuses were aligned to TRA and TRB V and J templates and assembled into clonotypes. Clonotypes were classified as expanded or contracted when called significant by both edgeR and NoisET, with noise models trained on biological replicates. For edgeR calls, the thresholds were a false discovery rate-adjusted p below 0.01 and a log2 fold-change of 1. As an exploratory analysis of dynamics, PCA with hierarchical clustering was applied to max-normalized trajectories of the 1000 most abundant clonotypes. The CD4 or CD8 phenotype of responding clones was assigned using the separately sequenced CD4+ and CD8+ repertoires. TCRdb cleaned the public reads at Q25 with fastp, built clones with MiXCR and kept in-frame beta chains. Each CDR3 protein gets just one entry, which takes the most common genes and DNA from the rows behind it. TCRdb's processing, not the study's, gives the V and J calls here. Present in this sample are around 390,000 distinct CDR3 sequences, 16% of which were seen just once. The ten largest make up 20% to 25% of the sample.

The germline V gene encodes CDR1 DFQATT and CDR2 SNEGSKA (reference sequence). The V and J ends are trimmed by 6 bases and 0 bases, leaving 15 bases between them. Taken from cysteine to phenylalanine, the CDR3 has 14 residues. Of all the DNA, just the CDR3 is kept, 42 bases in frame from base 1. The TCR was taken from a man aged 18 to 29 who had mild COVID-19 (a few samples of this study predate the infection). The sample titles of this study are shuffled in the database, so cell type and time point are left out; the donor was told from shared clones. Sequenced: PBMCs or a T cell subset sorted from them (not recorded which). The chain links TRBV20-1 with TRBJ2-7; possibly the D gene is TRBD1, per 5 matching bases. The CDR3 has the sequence CSARRTLSSYEQYF. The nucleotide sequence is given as TGCAGTGCCCGACGGACACTTAGCTCCTACGAGCAGTACTTC.